The rows below give T cell receptor beta chains drawn from one sample of a study of T cell repertoires in cytomegalovirus infection. From the reads, TCRdb called clonotypes with MiXCR, one entry per CDR3 protein. The sample consists of around 450,000 distinct CDR3 sequences, approximately 33% of them appearing once. The sequenced sample consisted of PBMCs. These receptor sequences come from a human donor in good health (CMV status not recorded). Some clones in this sample may be carry-over from other donors' samples. The CDR3 runs from the conserved cysteine through the conserved F or W. A D gene is named only where the DNA matches it firmly. Clone size is stated in some rows and not others, as once, few, many or a class when expanded.

V gene: TRBV7-2
J gene: TRBJ2-5
D gene: TRBD2
clone size: many
CDR3 DNA: TGTGCCAGCAGCGAACTAGCGCGAGGGGTGGTGACCCAGTACTTC
CDR3 protein: CASSELARGVVTQYF

V gene: TRBV6-5
J gene: TRBJ2-3
D gene: TRBD2
clone size: many
CDR3 DNA: TGTGCCAGCAGTTACGGGAGGCGGGGGGGCCTTGATACGCAGTATTTT
CDR3 protein: CASSYGRRGGLDTQYF

V gene: TRBV6-1
J gene: TRBJ1-2
D gene: .
clone size: few
CDR3 DNA: TGTGCCAGCAGCCGGGACCCTCTGTCCCCCAGCTTC
CDR3 protein: CASSRDPLSPSF

V gene: TRBV6-2/TRBV6-3
J gene: TRBJ2-7
D gene: TRBD1
clone size: .
CDR3 DNA: TGTGCCAGCAGGCTCCCAGGGGGCAGTTCCTACGAGCAGTACTTC
CDR3 protein: CASRLPGGSSYEQYF

V gene: TRBV6-5
J gene: TRBJ2-5
D gene: .
clone size: .
CDR3 DNA: TGTGCCAGCAGTTACGCGTCAGGGCAAGAGACCCAGTACTTC
CDR3 protein: CASSYASGQETQYF

V gene: TRBV12-3/TRBV12-4
J gene: TRBJ2-1
D gene: TRBD1
clone size: few
CDR3 DNA: TGTGCCAGCAGTTCGACAGGGACAAACAATGAGCAGTTCTTC
CDR3 protein: CASSSTGTNNEQFF

V gene: TRBV7-6
J gene: TRBJ2-2
D gene: TRBD2
clone size: .
CDR3 DNA: TGTGCTAGCAGCCGCGGGACTAGCCCCGGGGAGCTGTTTTTT
CDR3 protein: CASSRGTSPGELFF

V gene: TRBV4-1
J gene: TRBJ2-3
D gene: TRBD2
clone size: few
CDR3 DNA: TGCGCCAGCAGCCAAGATCGGACTAGCGGGGCCAGGAGCACAGATACGCAGTATTTT
CDR3 protein: CASSQDRTSGARSTDTQYF

V gene: TRBV12-3/TRBV12-4
J gene: TRBJ1-2
D gene: TRBD1
clone size: .
CDR3 DNA: TGTGCCAGCAGTTTGACCGGGACAGGGCGAATAGGCTATGGCTACACCTTC
CDR3 protein: CASSLTGTGRIGYGYTF

V gene: TRBV12-3/TRBV12-4
J gene: TRBJ1-5
D gene: .
clone size: few
CDR3 DNA: TGTGCCAGCAGTTTAAATTTAAGCCCCAATCAGCCCCAGCATTTT
CDR3 protein: CASSLNLSPNQPQHF

V gene: TRBV7-9
J gene: TRBJ2-1
D gene: .
clone size: .
CDR3 DNA: TGTGCCAGCAGCTGGGGTGGGGCTGCCTACAATGAGCAGTTCTTC
CDR3 protein: CASSWGGAAYNEQFF

V gene: TRBV5-1
J gene: TRBJ2-7
D gene: .
clone size: .
CDR3 DNA: TGCGCCAGCAGCCCGGAGGGACGCGGTCAGGTTGGCGACTACGAGCAGTACTTC
CDR3 protein: CASSPEGRGQVGDYEQYF

V gene: TRBV11-2
J gene: TRBJ2-3
D gene: TRBD2
clone size: few
CDR3 DNA: TGTGCCAGCAGCGCGACTAGCGGGAACACAGATACGCAGTATTTT
CDR3 protein: CASSATSGNTDTQYF

V gene: TRBV28
J gene: TRBJ2-2
D gene: TRBD2
clone size: .
CDR3 DNA: TGTTCCAGCTGTCAGGGACTAGCGATCACCGGGGAGCTTTTTTTT
CDR3 protein: CSSCQGLAITGELFF

V gene: TRBV7-9
J gene: TRBJ1-4
D gene: .
clone size: many
CDR3 DNA: TGTGCCAGCAGCTTACAGACACAGGACAATGAAAAACTGTTTTTT
CDR3 protein: CASSLQTQDNEKLFF

V gene: TRBV7-2
J gene: TRBJ2-4
D gene: TRBD2
clone size: few
CDR3 DNA: TGTGCCAGCAGCTTGCGGGGGTCTGGGACCAAAAACATTCAGTACTTC
CDR3 protein: CASSLRGSGTKNIQYF

V gene: TRBV4-1
J gene: TRBJ1-1
D gene: .
clone size: many
CDR3 DNA: TGCGCCAGCAGCCAAGAGGGTTTAGCTATGAACACTGAAGCTTTCTTT
CDR3 protein: CASSQEGLAMNTEAFF

V gene: TRBV11-2
J gene: TRBJ2-3
D gene: .
clone size: many
CDR3 DNA: TGTGCCAGCAGCCCCCAACGAGGCACAGATACGCAGTATTTT
CDR3 protein: CASSPQRGTDTQYF

V gene: TRBV11-2
J gene: TRBJ1-6
D gene: .
clone size: .
CDR3 DNA: TGTGCAAGTCGCGGGCCGGCTAATTCACCCCGCCACTTT
CDR3 protein: CASRGPANSPRHF

V gene: TRBV28
J gene: TRBJ1-6
D gene: .
clone size: many
CDR3 DNA: TGTGCCAGCAGTCCAGAAGTAGGGAATTCACCCCTCCACTTT
CDR3 protein: CASSPEVGNSPLHF

V gene: TRBV12-3/TRBV12-4
J gene: TRBJ2-5
D gene: TRBD1
clone size: .
CDR3 DNA: TGTGCCAGCAGGGACAGGGGCTCGCAAGAGACCCAGTACTTC
CDR3 protein: CASRDRGSQETQYF

V gene: TRBV7-8
J gene: TRBJ2-7
D gene: TRBD1
clone size: many
CDR3 DNA: TGTGCCAGCAGCATAAAGACAGGGGGCAGATCCGAGCAGTACTTC
CDR3 protein: CASSIKTGGRSEQYF

V gene: TRBV7-2
J gene: TRBJ1-2
D gene: .
clone size: many
CDR3 DNA: TGTGCCAGCAGCCCCCAGGGGATCTATGGCTACACCTTC
CDR3 protein: CASSPQGIYGYTF

V gene: TRBV12-3/TRBV12-4
J gene: TRBJ2-3
D gene: .
clone size: .
CDR3 DNA: TGTGCCAGCAGTCCCCCTACCCCGGCGGTAGATACGCAGTATTTT
CDR3 protein: CASSPPTPAVDTQYF

V gene: TRBV2
J gene: TRBJ1-5
D gene: TRBD1
clone size: few
CDR3 DNA: TGTGCCAGCAGTGTGGATGGCAAGGGGGCTAGCAATCAGCCCCAGCATTTT
CDR3 protein: CASSVDGKGASNQPQHF

V gene: TRBV11-1
J gene: TRBJ2-6
D gene: .
clone size: .
CDR3 DNA: TGTGCCAGCAGCCCCGTGTCTCGGTTCTATGGGGCCAACGTCCTGACTTTC
CDR3 protein: CASSPVSRFYGANVLTF

V gene: TRBV2
J gene: TRBJ2-7
D gene: .
clone size: .
CDR3 DNA: TGTGCCAGCAGAGACTTCTCCTACGAGCAGTACTTC
CDR3 protein: CASRDFSYEQYF

V gene: TRBV11-2
J gene: TRBJ2-7
D gene: TRBD1
clone size: few
CDR3 DNA: TGTGCCAGCAGCTTTAGGACAGGGGGCTTCGCAGTGGACGAGCAGTACTTC
CDR3 protein: CASSFRTGGFAVDEQYF

V gene: TRBV12-3/TRBV12-4
J gene: TRBJ1-6
D gene: TRBD1
clone size: many
CDR3 DNA: TGTGCCAGCAGCTCCGGGACAGGCTCACCCCTCCACTTT
CDR3 protein: CASSSGTGSPLHF

V gene: TRBV12-3/TRBV12-4
J gene: TRBJ1-2
D gene: .
clone size: many
CDR3 DNA: TGTGCCAGCAGGTGGGACGGGCAAAAGAACTATGGCTACACCTTC
CDR3 protein: CASRWDGQKNYGYTF

V gene: TRBV18
J gene: TRBJ2-1
D gene: TRBD1
clone size: .
CDR3 DNA: TGTGCCAGCTCACTACGGCTACCAGGGACAGGGTTCTACAATGAGCAGTTCTTC
CDR3 protein: CASSLRLPGTGFYNEQFF

V gene: TRBV19
J gene: TRBJ1-1
D gene: TRBD1
clone size: .
CDR3 DNA: TGTGCCAGTAGTAACCGGGACAGGGGGGAGAGTCGGAACACTGAAGCTTTCTTT
CDR3 protein: CASSNRDRGESRNTEAFF

V gene: TRBV20-1
J gene: TRBJ1-6
D gene: .
clone size: .
CDR3 DNA: TGCAGTGCTAGTCGGGAGGGGACCTCACCCCTCCACTTT
CDR3 protein: CSASREGTSPLHF

V gene: TRBV19
J gene: TRBJ1-5
D gene: TRBD1
clone size: .
CDR3 DNA: TGTGCCAGTAATATCACCCCCTTAACAGGGGGCGGTCAGCCCCAGCATTTT
CDR3 protein: CASNITPLTGGGQPQHF

V gene: TRBV12-3/TRBV12-4
J gene: TRBJ1-1
D gene: TRBD1
clone size: .
CDR3 DNA: TGTGCCAGCAGTTTACTGGACAGGGGTAGCACTGAAGCTTTCTTT
CDR3 protein: CASSLLDRGSTEAFF

V gene: TRBV28
J gene: TRBJ1-3
D gene: TRBD1
clone size: .
CDR3 DNA: TGTGCCAGCAGTTCGGCGGCCCGGGACAGTTTTGGTACCATATATTTT
CDR3 protein: CASSSAARDSFGTIYF

V gene: TRBV7-8
J gene: TRBJ2-1
D gene: .
clone size: .
CDR3 DNA: TGTGCCAGCATCTTAGTACCCACGAGCGGGTCGGCCAATGAGCAGTTCTTC
CDR3 protein: CASILVPTSGSANEQFF

V gene: TRBV15
J gene: TRBJ2-2
D gene: TRBD2
clone size: few
CDR3 DNA: TGTGCCACCAGCAAGGATTCACGGGGGGCCGGGGAGCTGTTTTTT
CDR3 protein: CATSKDSRGAGELFF